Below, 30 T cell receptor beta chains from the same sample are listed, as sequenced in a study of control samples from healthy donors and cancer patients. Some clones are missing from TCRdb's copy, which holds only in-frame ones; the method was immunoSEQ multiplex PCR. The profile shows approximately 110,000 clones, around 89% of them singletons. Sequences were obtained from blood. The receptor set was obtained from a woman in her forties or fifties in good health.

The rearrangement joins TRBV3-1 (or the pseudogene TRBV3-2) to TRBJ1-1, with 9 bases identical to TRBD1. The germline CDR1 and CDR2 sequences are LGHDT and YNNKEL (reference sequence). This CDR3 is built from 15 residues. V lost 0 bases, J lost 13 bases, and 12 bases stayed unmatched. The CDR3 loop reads CASSQDVRGQGRGFF. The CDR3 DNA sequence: TGTGCCAGCAGCCAAGATGTAAGAGGACAGGGGAGAGGTTTCTTT.

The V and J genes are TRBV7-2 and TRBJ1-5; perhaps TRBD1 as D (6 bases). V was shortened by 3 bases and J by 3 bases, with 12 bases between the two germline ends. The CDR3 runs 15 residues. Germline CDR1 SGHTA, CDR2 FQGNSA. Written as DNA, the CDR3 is TGTGCCAGCAGCTTGGTGGACAGCTACAATCAGCCCCAGCATTTT. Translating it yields CASSLVDSYNQPQHF.

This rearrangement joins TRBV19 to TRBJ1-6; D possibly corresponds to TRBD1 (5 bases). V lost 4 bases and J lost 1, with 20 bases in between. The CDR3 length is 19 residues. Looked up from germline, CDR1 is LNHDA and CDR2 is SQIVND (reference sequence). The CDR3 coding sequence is TGTGCCAGTAGTACCAGGGACCTAAAAAATATTTCCTATAATTCACCCCTCCACTTT. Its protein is CASSTRDLKNISYNSPLHF.

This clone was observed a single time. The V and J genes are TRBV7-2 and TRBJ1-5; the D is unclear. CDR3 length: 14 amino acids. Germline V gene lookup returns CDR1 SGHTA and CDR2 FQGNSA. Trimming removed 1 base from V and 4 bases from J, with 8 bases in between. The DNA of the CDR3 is TGTGCCAGCAGCTTAGACAGATCGAATCAGCCCCAGCATTTT. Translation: CASSLDRSNQPQHF.

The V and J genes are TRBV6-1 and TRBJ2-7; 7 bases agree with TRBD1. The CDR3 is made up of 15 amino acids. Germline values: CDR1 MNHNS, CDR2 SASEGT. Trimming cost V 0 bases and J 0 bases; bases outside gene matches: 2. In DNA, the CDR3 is TGTGCCAGCAGTGAAGCTGACAGGGCCTCCTACGAGCAGTACTTC. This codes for CASSEADRASYEQYF.

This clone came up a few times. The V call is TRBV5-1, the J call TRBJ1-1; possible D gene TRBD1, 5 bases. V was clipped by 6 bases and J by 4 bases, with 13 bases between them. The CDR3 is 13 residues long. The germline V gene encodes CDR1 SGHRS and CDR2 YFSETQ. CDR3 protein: CASTRELSTEAFF. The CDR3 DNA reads TGCGCCAGCACCAGGGAGTTAAGCACTGAAGCTTTCTTT.

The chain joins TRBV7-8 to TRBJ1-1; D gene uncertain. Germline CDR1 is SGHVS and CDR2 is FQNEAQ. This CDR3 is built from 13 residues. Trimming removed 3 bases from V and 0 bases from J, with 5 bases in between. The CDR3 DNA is TGTGCCAGCAGCTTTAGTATGAACACTGAAGCTTTCTTT. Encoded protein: CASSFSMNTEAFF.

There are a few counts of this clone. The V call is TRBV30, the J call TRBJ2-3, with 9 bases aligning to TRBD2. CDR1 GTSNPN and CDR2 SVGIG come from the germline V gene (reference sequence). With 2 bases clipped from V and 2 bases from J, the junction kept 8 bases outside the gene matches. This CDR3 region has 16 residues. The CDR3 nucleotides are TGTGCCTGGAGTCGACTAGCGGAGCCATTCACAGATACGCAGTATTTT. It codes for CAWSRLAEPFTDTQYF.

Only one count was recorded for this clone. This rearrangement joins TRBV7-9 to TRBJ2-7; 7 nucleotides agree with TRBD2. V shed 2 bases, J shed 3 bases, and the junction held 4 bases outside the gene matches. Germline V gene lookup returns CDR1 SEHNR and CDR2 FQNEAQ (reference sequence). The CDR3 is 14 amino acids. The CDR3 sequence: CASSLRDYNYEQYF. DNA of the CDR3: TGTGCCAGCAGCTTACGGGACTACAACTACGAGCAGTACTTC. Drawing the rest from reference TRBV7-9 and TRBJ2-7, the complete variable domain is DTGVSQNPRHKITKRGQNVTFRCDPISEHNRLYWYRQTLGQGPEFLTYFQNEAQLEKSRLLSDRFSAERPKGSFSTLEIQRTEQGDSAMYLCASSLRDYNYEQYFGPGTRLTVT.

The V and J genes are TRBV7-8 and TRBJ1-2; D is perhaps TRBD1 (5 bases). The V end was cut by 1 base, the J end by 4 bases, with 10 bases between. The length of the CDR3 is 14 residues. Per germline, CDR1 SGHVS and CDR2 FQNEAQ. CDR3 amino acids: CASSLVGGGYGYTF. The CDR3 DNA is TGTGCCAGCAGCTTAGTGGGGGGAGGCTATGGCTACACCTTC.

The CDR3 loop reads CASSNKTSGRLYEQYV. As DNA, the CDR3 is TGTGCCAGCAGCAACAAGACTAGCGGGAGGCTCTACGAGCAGTACGTC. The rearrangement uses TRBV5-4 and TRBJ2-7; TRBD2 agrees at 13 bases. V was pared by 4 bases and J by 3 bases, with 7 bases of the junction left unmatched. The germline gives CDR1 SGHNT, CDR2 YYREEE (reference sequence). The CDR3 is 16 amino acids.

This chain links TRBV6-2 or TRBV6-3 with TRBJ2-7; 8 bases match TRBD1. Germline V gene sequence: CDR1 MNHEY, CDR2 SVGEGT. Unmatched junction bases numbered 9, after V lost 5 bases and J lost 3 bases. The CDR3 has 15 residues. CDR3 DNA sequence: TGTGCCAGCAGTGGTGGACAGGGCATAGGCTACGAGCAGTACGTC. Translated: CASSGGQGIGYEQYV.

DNA for the CDR3: TGCGCCAGCAGCTTGGTTCCAGCCGGGACAACCTATGGCTACACCTTC. This gives the protein CASSLVPAGTTYGYTF. The chain joins TRBV5-1 to TRBJ1-2; possibly TRBD1 for D (6 bases). Germline-derived CDR1 and CDR2 are SGHRS and YFSETQ. V lost 0 bases, J lost 4 bases, and 16 bases lay in between. This CDR3 is 16 amino acids long.

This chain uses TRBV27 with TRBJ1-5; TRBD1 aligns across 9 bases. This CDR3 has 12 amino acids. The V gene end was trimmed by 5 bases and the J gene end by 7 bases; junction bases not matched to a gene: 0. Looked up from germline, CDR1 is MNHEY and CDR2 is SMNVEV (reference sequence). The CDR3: CASSTGGQPQHF. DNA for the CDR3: TGTGCCAGCAGTACAGGGGGCCAGCCCCAGCATTTT.

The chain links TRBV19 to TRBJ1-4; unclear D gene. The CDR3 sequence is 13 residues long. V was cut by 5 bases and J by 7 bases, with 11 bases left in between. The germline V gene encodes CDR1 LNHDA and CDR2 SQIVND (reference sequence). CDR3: CASSRQTSEKLFF. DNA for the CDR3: TGTGCCAGTAGTCGTCAAACTTCTGAAAAACTGTTTTTT.

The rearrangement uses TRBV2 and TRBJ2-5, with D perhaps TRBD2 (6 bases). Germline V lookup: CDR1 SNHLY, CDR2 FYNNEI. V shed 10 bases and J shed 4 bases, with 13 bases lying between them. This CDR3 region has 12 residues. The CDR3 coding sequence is TGTGCCACTCCGGGCGGGGTAGAGACCCAGTACTTC. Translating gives CATPGGVETQYF.

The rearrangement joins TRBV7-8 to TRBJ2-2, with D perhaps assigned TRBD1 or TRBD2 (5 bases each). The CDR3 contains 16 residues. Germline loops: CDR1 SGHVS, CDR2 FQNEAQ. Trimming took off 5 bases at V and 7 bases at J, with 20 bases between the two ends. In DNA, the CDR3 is TGTGCCAGCAGCATAACAGGCGGAGGAGTGAACGGGGAGCTGTTTTTT. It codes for CASSITGGGVNGELFF.

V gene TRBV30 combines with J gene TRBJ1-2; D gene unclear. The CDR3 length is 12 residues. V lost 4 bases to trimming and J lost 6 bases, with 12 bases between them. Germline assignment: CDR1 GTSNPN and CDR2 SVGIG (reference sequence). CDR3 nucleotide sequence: TGTGCCTGGACATTCGCGCCCCATGGCTACACCTTC. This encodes CAWTFAPHGYTF.

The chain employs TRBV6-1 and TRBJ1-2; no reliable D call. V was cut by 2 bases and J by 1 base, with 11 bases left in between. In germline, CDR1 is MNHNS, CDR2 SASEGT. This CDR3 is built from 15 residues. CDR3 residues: CASSEHFGSNYGYTF. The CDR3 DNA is TGTGCCAGCAGTGAACACTTCGGGAGTAACTATGGCTACACCTTC.

The CDR3 region has the DNA TGTGCCAGCAGTTACGGGACAGACGCTTCACCCCTCCACTTT. It translates to CASSYGTDASPLHF. V gene TRBV6-5 combines with J gene TRBJ1-6, with TRBD1 identical over 7 bases. CDR1 is MNHEY, CDR2 SVGAGI, per germline. J lost 9 bases, V lost 2 bases, and 4 bases had no gene match. This CDR3 has 14 amino acids.

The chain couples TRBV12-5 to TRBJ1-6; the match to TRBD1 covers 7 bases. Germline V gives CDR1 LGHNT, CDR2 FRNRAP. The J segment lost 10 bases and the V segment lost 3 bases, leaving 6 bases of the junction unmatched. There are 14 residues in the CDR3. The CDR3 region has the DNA TGTGCTAGTGGTTTAGGGCAGGGGGTATCACCCCTCCACTTT. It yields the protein CASGLGQGVSPLHF.

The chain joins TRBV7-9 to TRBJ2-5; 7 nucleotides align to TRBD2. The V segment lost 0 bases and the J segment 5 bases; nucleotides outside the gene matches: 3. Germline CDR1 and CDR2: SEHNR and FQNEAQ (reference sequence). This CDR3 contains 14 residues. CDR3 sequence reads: CASSLAGGKETQYF. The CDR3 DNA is TGTGCCAGCAGCTTAGCGGGGGGGAAGGAGACCCAGTACTTC.

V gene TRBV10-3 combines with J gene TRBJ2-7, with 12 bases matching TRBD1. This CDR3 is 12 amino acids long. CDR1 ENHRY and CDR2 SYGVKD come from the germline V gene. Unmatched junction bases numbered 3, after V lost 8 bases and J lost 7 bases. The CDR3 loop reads CAIGTGGREQYV. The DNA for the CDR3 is TGTGCCATCGGGACAGGGGGCCGTGAGCAGTACGTC.

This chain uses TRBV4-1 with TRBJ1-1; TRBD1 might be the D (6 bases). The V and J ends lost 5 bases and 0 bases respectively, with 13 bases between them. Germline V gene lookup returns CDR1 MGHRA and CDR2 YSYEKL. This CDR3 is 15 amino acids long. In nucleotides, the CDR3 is TGCGCCAGCAGCGGATTACAGGGAATGAACACTGAAGCTTTCTTT. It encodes CASSGLQGMNTEAFF.

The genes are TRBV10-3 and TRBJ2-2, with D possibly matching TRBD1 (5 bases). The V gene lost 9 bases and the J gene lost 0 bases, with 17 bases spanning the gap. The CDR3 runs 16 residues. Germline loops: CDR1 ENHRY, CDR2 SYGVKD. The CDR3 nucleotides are TGTGCCATAAGGGGTCAAAACCCGACGAACACCGGGGAGCTGTTTTTT. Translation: CAIRGQNPTNTGELFF.

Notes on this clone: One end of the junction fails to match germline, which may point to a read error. The CDR3 loop is CATSRLGLASTDTQYF. CDR3 DNA: TGCGCCACCAGCCGACTGGGACTAGCTAGCACAGATACGCAGTATTTT. This chain joins TRBV4-3 and TRBJ2-3; 9 bases map to TRBD2. The CDR3 is 16 residues long. The germline CDR1 and CDR2 sequences are LGHNA and YSLEER.

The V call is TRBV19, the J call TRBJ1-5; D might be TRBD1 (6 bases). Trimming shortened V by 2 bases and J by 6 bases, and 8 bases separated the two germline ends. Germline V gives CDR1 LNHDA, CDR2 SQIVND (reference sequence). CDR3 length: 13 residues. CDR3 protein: CASSIKGGQPQHF. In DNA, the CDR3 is TGTGCCAGTAGTATAAAGGGGGGTCAGCCCCAGCATTTT.

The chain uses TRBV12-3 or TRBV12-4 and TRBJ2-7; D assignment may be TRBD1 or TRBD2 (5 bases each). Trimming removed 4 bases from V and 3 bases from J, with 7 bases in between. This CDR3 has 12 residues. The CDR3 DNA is TGTGCCAGCAGTTATGGGGGCTACGAGCAGTACTTC. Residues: CASSYGGYEQYF.

Here the CDR3 DNA reads TGCGCCAGCAGCCACCGCACCCTCGAGGGCACTGAAGCTTTCTTT. This sequence encodes CASSHRTLEGTEAFF. This rearrangement joins TRBV4-1 to TRBJ1-1; unclear D gene. The CDR3 extends over 15 amino acids. The V and J ends lost 3 bases and 4 bases respectively, with 15 bases between them. Per the germline V gene, CDR1 is MGHRA and CDR2 is YSYEKL.

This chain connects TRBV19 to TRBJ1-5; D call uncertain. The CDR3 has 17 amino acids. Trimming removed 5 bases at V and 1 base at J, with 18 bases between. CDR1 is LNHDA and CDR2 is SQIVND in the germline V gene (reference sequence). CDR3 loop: CASSPREVGQSNQPQHF. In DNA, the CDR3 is TGTGCCAGTAGTCCCCGGGAGGTCGGGCAAAGCAATCAGCCCCAGCATTTT.